Each of the 23 T cell receptor beta chains below was sequenced from the same sample in a study of CD8+ T cells in alopecia areata. Reverse transcribed after extraction, RNA yielded cDNA as the sequencing template. Clones were sequenced by immunoSEQ multiplex PCR, and TCRdb holds only the in-frame ones, with some missing. The table records roughly 140,000 clones, more than 55% of them present only once. Sequenced: CD8+ T cells sorted from blood. Receptors were obtained from a human donor in good health.

This clone was observed a handful of times. V gene TRBV29-1 combines with J gene TRBJ2-3; 10 bases are a match to TRBD2. The length of the CDR3 is 14 residues. Per the germline V gene, CDR1 is SQVTM and CDR2 is ANQGSEA. V was clipped by 6 bases and J by 3 bases; unmatched bases: 6. The CDR3 bases are TGCAGCGTAACTAGCGGGGCGGGGACAGATACGCAGTATTTT. Residues: CSVTSGAGTDTQYF.

This clone was counted a single time. In nucleotides, the CDR3 is TGCAGCGTTCGGACTAACTCTGGAAACACCATATATTTT. It is translated as CSVRTNSGNTIYF. The rearrangement joins TRBV29-1 to TRBJ1-3; no reliable D call. V was pared by 5 bases and J by 0 bases, with 8 bases between. The CDR3 runs 13 residues. CDR1 is SQVTM, CDR2 ANQGSEA, per germline. Filled out from reference TRBV29-1 and TRBJ1-3, the complete variable domain reads SAVISQKPSRDICQRGTSLTIQCQVDSQVTMMFWYRQQPGQSLTLIATANQGSEATYESGFVIDKFPISRPNLTFSTLTVSNMSPEDSSIYLCSVRTNSGNTIYFGEGSWLTVV.

The V call is TRBV14, the J call TRBJ2-1; no clear D. The CDR3 has 12 amino acids. The V end was cut by 1 base, the J end by 8 bases, with 6 bases between. The germline CDR1 and CDR2 sequences are SGHDN and FVKESK. The CDR3 DNA is TGTGCCAGCAGCCAAGGATTCCATGAGCAGTTCTTC. Amino acid sequence: CASSQGFHEQFF.

This clone showed up just a few times. The chain uses TRBV30 and TRBJ2-7, with D unresolved. V lost 1 base, J lost 0 bases, and 7 bases lay in between. The CDR3 is 13 residues long. The germline CDR1 and CDR2 sequences are GTSNPN and SVGIG (reference sequence). CDR3 sequence (DNA): TGTGCCTGGAGTGACAGTCTCTCCTACGAGCAGTACTTC. It yields the protein CAWSDSLSYEQYF. The entire variable domain, with the rest obtained from reference TRBV30 and TRBJ2-7, is as follows: SQTIHQWPATLVQPVGSPLSLECTVEGTSNPNLYWYRQAAGRGLQLLFYSVGIGQISSEVPQNLSASRPQDRQFILSSKKLLLSDSGFYLCAWSDSLSYEQYFGPGTRLTVT.

DNA for the CDR3: TGCAGCGTTGAGGCCCGGGACCCGGGCTACACCTTC. Protein: CSVEARDPGYTF. This chain joins TRBV29-1 and TRBJ1-2, with D perhaps matching TRBD1 (5 bases). Trimming took off 3 bases at V and 8 bases at J, with 13 bases between the two ends. CDR3 length: 12 amino acids. In germline, CDR1 is SQVTM, CDR2 ANQGSEA.

A single count supports this clone. This chain uses TRBV10-3 with TRBJ2-7; D gene unclear. The CDR3 contains 13 residues. Per germline, CDR1 ENHRY and CDR2 SYGVKD. V lost 1 base and J 3 bases, leaving 7 bases between the germline ends. The CDR3 sequence: CAISEWQNYEQYF. For the CDR3, the DNA is TGTGCCATCAGTGAGTGGCAGAACTACGAGCAGTACTTC.

This rearrangement joins TRBV4-1 to TRBJ2-7; 10 nucleotides match TRBD1. The CDR3 loop spans 13 amino acids. With 6 bases clipped from V and 6 bases from J, the junction kept 5 bases outside the gene matches. In germline, CDR1 is MGHRA, CDR2 YSYEKL. CDR3 bases: TGCGCCAGCAGGGGGACAGGGGTTGGCGAGCAGTACTTC. Its translation is CASRGTGVGEQYF.

This clone occurred a few times. The rearrangement uses TRBV29-1 and TRBJ1-2, with D tentatively TRBD1 (5 bases). Germline V gene sequence: CDR1 SQVTM, CDR2 ANQGSEA. This CDR3 contains 11 residues. The V end was cut by 4 bases, the J end by 4 bases, with 7 bases between. The CDR3 DNA reads as TGCAGCGTTGGACAGCGCTATGGCTACACCTTC. This sequence encodes CSVGQRYGYTF.

This sequence joins TRBV19 and TRBJ2-2; tentatively, D is TRBD1 (6 bases). This CDR3 has 14 amino acids. V dropped 3 bases and J dropped 3 bases, with 8 bases sitting between them. CDR1 is LNHDA, CDR2 SQIVND, per germline (reference sequence). CDR3 sequence: CASSMGAHTGELFF. The CDR3 bases are TGTGCCAGTAGTATGGGGGCACACACCGGGGAGCTGTTTTTT.

J is TRBJ2-2 and V is TRBV5-1, with D uncertain. The CDR3 is 11 amino acids. Germline CDR1 and CDR2: SGHRS and YFSETQ. Trimming removed 1 base from V and 8 bases from J, with 3 bases in between. CDR3: CASSLIGELFF. The CDR3 nucleotides read TGCGCCAGCAGCTTGATTGGGGAGCTGTTTTTT.

This clone was detected only once. This chain connects TRBV29-1 to TRBJ2-2; perhaps D is TRBD1 or TRBD2 (5 bases each). CDR1 is SQVTM and CDR2 is ANQGSEA in the germline V gene. The CDR3 loop spans 14 amino acids. V dropped 4 bases and J dropped 1 base, with 10 bases sitting between them. In DNA, the CDR3 is TGCAGCGTTGGACGGGACCTGAACACCGGGGAGCTGTTTTTT. Translated, it gives CSVGRDLNTGELFF.

The chain uses TRBV5-1 and TRBJ2-3; the D is unclear. The germline CDR1 and CDR2 sequences are SGHRS and YFSETQ. Trimming cost V 0 bases and J 2 bases, with 10 bases left between them. This CDR3 is 15 amino acids long. The CDR3 is CASSLGTVYTDTQYF. The CDR3, as DNA: TGCGCCAGCAGCTTGGGGACGGTATACACAGATACGCAGTATTTT.

The chain has TRBV5-1 and TRBJ2-5, with D possibly matching TRBD1 (5 bases). Germline CDR1 SGHRS, CDR2 YFSETQ. The CDR3 covers 13 residues. Trimming cost V 2 bases and J 2 bases, with 7 bases left between them. The CDR3 DNA reads as TGCGCCAGCAGCTTAGGACAACAAGAGACCCAGTACTTC. Translation gives CASSLGQQETQYF.

This clone has just one count. J is TRBJ2-7 and V is TRBV25-1, with 7 bases that match TRBD2. Looked up from germline, CDR1 is MGHDK and CDR2 is SYGVNS. The CDR3 is 14 residues long. Trimming at V came to 8 bases and at J to 0 bases, leaving 7 bases not matched to a gene. The CDR3 reads CASSPGLSSYEQYF. The DNA of the CDR3 is TGTGCCAGCTCTCCGGGACTATCCTCCTACGAGCAGTACTTC.

The chain uses TRBV5-4 and TRBJ1-2; D gene uncertain. This CDR3 has 10 residues. CDR1 is SGHNT, CDR2 YYREEE, per germline (reference sequence). Trimming took off 5 bases at V and 8 bases at J, with 7 bases between the two ends. In DNA, the CDR3 is TGTGCCAGCAGGCCGACCGGCTACACCTTC. Residues: CASRPTGYTF.

The chain couples TRBV7-2 to TRBJ2-4; 8 bases match TRBD2. Trimming removed 2 bases from V and 2 bases from J; junction bases left unmatched: 5. Germline V gene sequence: CDR1 SGHTA, CDR2 FQGNSA. This CDR3 comprises 16 residues. The CDR3 coding sequence is TGTGCCAGCAGCTTATTCCAGCGGGAGACCAAAAACATTCAGTACTTC. Encoded protein: CASSLFQRETKNIQYF.

The chain links TRBV9 to TRBJ1-2; D uncertain. The V end was cut by 3 bases, the J end by 3 bases, with 15 bases between. Germline CDR1 SGDLS, CDR2 YYNGEE. The CDR3 spans 15 residues. For the CDR3, the DNA is TGTGCCAGCAGCGAGGGTGCGGTGGGGTACTATGGCTACACCTTC. It specifies CASSEGAVGYYGYTF. Full variable domain (outside the CDR3, taken from reference TRBV9 and TRBJ1-2): DSGVTQTPKHLITATGQRVTLRCSPRSGDLSVYWYQQSLDQGLQFLIQYYNGEERAKGNILERFSAQQFPDLHSELNLSSLELGDSALYFCASSEGAVGYYGYTFGSGTRLTVV.

This chain joins TRBV4-1 and TRBJ2-7; no definite D call. CDR1 and CDR2 (germline): MGHRA, YSYEKL. The CDR3 is made up of 14 amino acids. V was pared by 1 base and J by 0 bases, with 7 bases between. The CDR3 reads CASSQAGLSYEQYF. The CDR3 DNA sequence: TGCGCCAGCAGCCAAGCCGGTCTCTCCTACGAGCAGTACTTC.

V and J are TRBV21-1 and TRBJ2-5. TRBV21-1 is an annotated pseudogene. The CDR3 has 16 residues. DNA for the CDR3: TGTGCCAGCAGCCAAGAACGCCAGGGAGAGACAGAGACCCAGTACTTC. Residues: CASSQERQGETETQYF.

On this clone: It may be a read error: a sequence one base away is much more abundant. The chain combines TRBV27 with TRBJ2-3; 10 nucleotides agree with TRBD1. The V and J ends lost 4 bases and 1 base, in that order; junction bases with no gene match: 2. The length of the CDR3 is 15 residues. CDR1 and CDR2 from the germline V gene are MNHEY and SMNVEV (reference sequence). CDR3 sequence reads: CASSSGTGGTDTQYF. The CDR3 DNA reads as TGTGCCAGCAGTTCCGGGACAGGGGGCACAGATACGCAGTATTTT.

A few counts support this clone. This sequence joins TRBV7-9 and TRBJ2-7; TRBD2 matches at 14 bases. Germline trimming cut 5 bases from V and 2 bases from J; bases unmatched to any gene: 8. Germline V gene sequence: CDR1 SEHNR, CDR2 FQNEAQ (reference sequence). This CDR3 contains 17 residues. DNA of the CDR3: TGTGCCAGCAGCACACCCCGGGGACTAGCGGGAGCCTACGAGCAGTACTTC. Protein sequence: CASSTPRGLAGAYEQYF.

The rearrangement uses TRBV7-2 and TRBJ1-5; 10 positions match TRBD1. The CDR3 spans 17 residues. J was trimmed by 1 base and V by 0 bases; bases with no gene match: 3. Germline V gene lookup returns CDR1 SGHTA and CDR2 FQGNSA. CDR3 amino acids: CASSLAGGQGSNQPQHF. The CDR3 bases are TGTGCCAGCAGCTTAGCAGGGGGACAGGGGAGCAATCAGCCCCAGCATTTT.

As regards this clone: Within the sample, other DNA sequences also encode this same CDR3. This rearrangement joins TRBV9 to TRBJ2-7; D might be TRBD1 (5 bases). Germline-derived CDR1 and CDR2 are SGDLS and YYNGEE. The CDR3 runs 14 residues. V dropped 0 bases and J dropped 0 bases, with 7 bases sitting between them. The CDR3 loop is CASSVGDSSYEQYF. CDR3 in DNA: TGTGCCAGCAGCGTAGGCGACAGCTCCTACGAGCAGTACTTC.